This TCR beta chain came from a study of monozygotic twins with inflammatory bowel disease. Study results and caveats: Inverse Simpson values showed less TCRbeta diversity in IBD patients than in their healthy co-twins. Researchers were unable to tell different T cell subtypes apart.

Concerning this clonotype: Antigen specificity is unknown.

Per sample, reverse transcription was split into eight reactions. TCRdb reanalyzed the 5' RACE reads and collapses them to one entry per CDR3 protein, without DNA. This table lists approximately 400,000 distinct CDR3 sequences. The sample taken for sequencing was blood. The source is a human donor with ulcerative colitis or Crohn's disease, or a healthy co-twin of an affected twin (not recorded which).

This CDR3 is CASSPRGLSGANVLTF. The chain joins TRBV25-1 to TRBJ2-6. This CDR3 spans 16 amino acids. Germline lookup yields CDR1 MGHDK and CDR2 SYGVNS. The entire variable domain, with the rest obtained from reference TRBV25-1 and TRBJ2-6, is as follows: EADIYQTPRYLVIGTGKKITLECSQTMGHDKMYWYQQDPGMELHLIHYSYGVNSTEKGDLSSESTVSRIRTEHFPLTLESARPSHTSQYLCASSPRGLSGANVLTFGAGSRLTVL.